A selection of T cell receptor beta chains follows, all from one sample in a study of human T cells and chemical hapten exposure. One entry per CDR3 protein results from TCRdb running MiXCR on the RACE reads. Among 300,000 to 450,000 distinct CDR3 sequences listed, around 5% were seen once. The sample consisted of whole blood, taken in connection with sensitization to the hapten diphenylcyclopropenone (DPC). These receptor sequences come from a woman aged 50 to 60 with alopecia areata. Some clones in this sample may be carry-over from other donors' samples. Both conserved end residues are trimmed from each CDR3.

J | V | CDR3
TRBJ1-4 | TRBV29-1 | SVREASNEKLF
TRBJ2-3 | TRBV7-9 | ASRRGTPTDTQY
TRBJ1-6 | TRBV29-1 | SVVGLILSPLH
TRBJ2-5 | TRBV13 | ASSLGTLQETQY
TRBJ2-3 | TRBV13 | ASSLGHIRDTQY
TRBJ2-7 | TRBV9 | ASSVGDTPYEQY
TRBJ2-7 | TRBV4-3 | ASSPGTSGRPSYEQY
TRBJ2-1 | TRBV24-1 | ATSGRGEQF
TRBJ2-7 | TRBV7-8 | ASSLAEGGPYEQY
TRBJ2-3 | TRBV12-3/TRBV12-4 | ACSSALDTQY
TRBJ2-1 | TRBV5-1 | ASSSSGGAGYEQF
TRBJ2-5 | TRBV5-1 | ASSKEGVQETQY
TRBJ1-1 | TRBV10-3 | AISGYKRKPDTNRNTEAF
TRBJ2-3 | TRBV27 | ASSPTGTTSTDTQY
TRBJ2-3 | TRBV7-2 | ASNPQTSGSDTQY
TRBJ2-2 | TRBV6-1 | ASSPVGGRINTGELF
TRBJ1-3 | TRBV30 | AWSPVTVSGNTIY
TRBJ2-1 | TRBV20-1 | SGMTGRPPSSYNEQF
TRBJ2-7 | TRBV27 | ASRPGQRNLYEQY
TRBJ2-1 | TRBV6-2/TRBV6-3 | ASRDYRDRGLWNEQF
TRBJ2-6 | TRBV29-1 | SVSFRDAGANVLT
TRBJ2-7 | TRBV2 | ASSEVMTSGTEEQY
TRBJ1-1 | TRBV12-3/TRBV12-4 | ASRLTRVSNTEAF